This entry lists 2 T cell receptor beta chains sequenced from one sample in a study of shared clonotypes between healthy human individuals. Produced via immunoSEQ multiplex PCR; TCRdb's table is partial and in-frame only. The sample carries roughly 2,000,000 clones, just over 90% recorded once. Cells designated naive CD8 were CD45RO-negative and were positively selected for CCR7, with terminally differentiated effector memory CD45RA+ cells excluded. The sequencing input was naive CD8+ T cells from PBMCs. The receptors stem from a young man in good health. Some clones in this sample may be carry-over from other donors' samples.

The rearrangement joins TRBV30 to TRBJ2-1; D is ambiguous. CDR1 GTSNPN and CDR2 SVGIG come from the germline V gene (reference sequence). V shed 2 bases and J shed 0 bases, with 8 bases lying between them. The CDR3 runs 14 residues. This CDR3 reads CAWSRSASYNEQFF. CDR3 nucleotides: TGTGCCTGGAGTAGAAGCGCCTCCTACAATGAGCAGTTCTTC.

This rearrangement joins TRBV7-9 to TRBJ2-7; 11 bases align to TRBD2. Germline CDR1 and CDR2: SEHNR and FQNEAQ (reference sequence). Losses at the gene ends were 8 bases for V and 4 bases for J; bases not matched to a gene: 4. CDR3 length: 13 residues. The CDR3 sequence is CASLAGGTYEQYF. The DNA for the CDR3 is TGTGCCAGCCTAGCGGGGGGTACTTACGAGCAGTACTTC. The full variable domain, with the rest looked up from reference TRBV7-9 and TRBJ2-7, is DTGVSQNPRHKITKRGQNVTFRCDPISEHNRLYWYRQTLGQGPEFLTYFQNEAQLEKSRLLSDRFSAERPKGSFSTLEIQRTEQGDSAMYLCASLAGGTYEQYFGPGTRLTVT.